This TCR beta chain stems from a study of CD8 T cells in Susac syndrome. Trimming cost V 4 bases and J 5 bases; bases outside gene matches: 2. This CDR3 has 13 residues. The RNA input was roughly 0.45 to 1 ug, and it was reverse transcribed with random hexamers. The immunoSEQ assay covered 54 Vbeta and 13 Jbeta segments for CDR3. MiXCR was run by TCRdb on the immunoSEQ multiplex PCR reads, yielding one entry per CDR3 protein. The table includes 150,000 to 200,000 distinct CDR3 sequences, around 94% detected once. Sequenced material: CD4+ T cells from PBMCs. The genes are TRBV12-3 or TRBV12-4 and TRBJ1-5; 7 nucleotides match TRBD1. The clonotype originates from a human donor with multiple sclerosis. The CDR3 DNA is TGTGCCAGCAGTTGGGACAGAGATCAGCCCCAGCATTTT. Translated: CASSWDRDQPQHF.